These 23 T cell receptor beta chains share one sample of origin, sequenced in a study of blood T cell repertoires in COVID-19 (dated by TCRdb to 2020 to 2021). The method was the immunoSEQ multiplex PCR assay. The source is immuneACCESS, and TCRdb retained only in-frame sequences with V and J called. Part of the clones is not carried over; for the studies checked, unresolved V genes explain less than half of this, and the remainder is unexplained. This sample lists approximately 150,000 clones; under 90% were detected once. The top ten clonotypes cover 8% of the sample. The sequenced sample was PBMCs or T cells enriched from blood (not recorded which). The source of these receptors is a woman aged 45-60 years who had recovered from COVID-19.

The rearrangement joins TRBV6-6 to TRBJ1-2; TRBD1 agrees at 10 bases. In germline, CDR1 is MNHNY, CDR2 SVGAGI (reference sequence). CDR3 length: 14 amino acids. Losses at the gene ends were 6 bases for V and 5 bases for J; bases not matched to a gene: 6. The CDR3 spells CASREGQGLYGYTF. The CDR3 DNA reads TGTGCCAGCAGGGAGGGACAGGGGCTATATGGCTACACCTTC.

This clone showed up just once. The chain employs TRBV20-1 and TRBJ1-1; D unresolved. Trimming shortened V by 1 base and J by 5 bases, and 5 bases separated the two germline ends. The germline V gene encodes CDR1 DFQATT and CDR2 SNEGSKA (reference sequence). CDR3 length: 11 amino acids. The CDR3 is CSARVVTEAFF. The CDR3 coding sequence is TGCAGTGCTAGAGTAGTTACTGAAGCTTTCTTT.

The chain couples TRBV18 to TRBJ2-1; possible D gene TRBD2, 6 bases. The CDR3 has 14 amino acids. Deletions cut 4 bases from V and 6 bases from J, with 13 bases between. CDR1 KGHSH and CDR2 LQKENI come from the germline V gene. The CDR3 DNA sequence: TGTGCCAGCTCACTCGGAGGGTTCGGCAATGAGCAGTTCTTC. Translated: CASSLGGFGNEQFF.

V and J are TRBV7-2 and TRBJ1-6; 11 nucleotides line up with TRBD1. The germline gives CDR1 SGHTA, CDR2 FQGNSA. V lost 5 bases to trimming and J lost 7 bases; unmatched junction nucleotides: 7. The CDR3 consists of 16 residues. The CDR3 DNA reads TGTGCCAGCAGCCGCCGGACAGGGGGCCCGAATTCACCCCTCCACTTT. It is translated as CASSRRTGGPNSPLHF.

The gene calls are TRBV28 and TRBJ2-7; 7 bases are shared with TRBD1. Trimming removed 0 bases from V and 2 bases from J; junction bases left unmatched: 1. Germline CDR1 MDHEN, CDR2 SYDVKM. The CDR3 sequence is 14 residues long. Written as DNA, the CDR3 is TGTGCCAGCAGTTTATGGCAGGGGGCCTACGAGCAGTACTTC. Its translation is CASSLWQGAYEQYF.

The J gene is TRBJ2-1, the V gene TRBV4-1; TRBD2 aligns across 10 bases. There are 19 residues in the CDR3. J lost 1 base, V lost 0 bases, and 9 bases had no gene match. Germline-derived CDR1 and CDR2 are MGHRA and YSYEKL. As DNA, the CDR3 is TGCGCCAGCAGCCAAGATCCACTAGCGGGACTTCGGTCCTACAATGAGCAGTTCTTC. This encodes CASSQDPLAGLRSYNEQFF.

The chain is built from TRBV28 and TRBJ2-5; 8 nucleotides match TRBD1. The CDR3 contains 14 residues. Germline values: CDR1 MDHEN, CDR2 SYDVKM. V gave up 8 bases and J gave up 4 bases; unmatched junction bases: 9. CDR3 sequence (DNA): TGTGCCAGCGATTCCAGGGGGCGCCGAGAGACCCAGTACTTC. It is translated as CASDSRGRRETQYF. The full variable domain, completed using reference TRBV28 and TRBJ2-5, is DVKVTQSSRYLVKRTGEKVFLECVQDMDHENMFWYRQDPGLGLRLIYFSYDVKMKEKGDIPEGYSVSREKKERFSLILESASTNQTSMYLCASDSRGRRETQYFGPGTRLLVL.

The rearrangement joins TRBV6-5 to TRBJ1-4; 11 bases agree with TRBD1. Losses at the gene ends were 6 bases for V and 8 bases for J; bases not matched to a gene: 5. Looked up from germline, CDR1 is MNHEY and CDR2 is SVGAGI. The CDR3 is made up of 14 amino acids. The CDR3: CASRGRDRGEKLFF. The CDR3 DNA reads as TGTGCCAGCAGGGGGAGGGACAGGGGGGAAAAACTGTTTTTT.

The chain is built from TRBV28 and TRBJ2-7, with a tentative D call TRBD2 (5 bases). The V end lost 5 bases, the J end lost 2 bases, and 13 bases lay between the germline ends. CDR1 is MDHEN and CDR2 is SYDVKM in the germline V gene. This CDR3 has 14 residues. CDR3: CASSPHDGAYEQYF. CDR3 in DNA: TGTGCCAGCAGTCCCCACGACGGGGCCTACGAGCAGTACTTC. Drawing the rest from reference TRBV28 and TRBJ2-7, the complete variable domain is DVKVTQSSRYLVKRTGEKVFLECVQDMDHENMFWYRQDPGLGLRLIYFSYDVKMKEKGDIPEGYSVSREKKERFSLILESASTNQTSMYLCASSPHDGAYEQYFGPGTRLTVT.

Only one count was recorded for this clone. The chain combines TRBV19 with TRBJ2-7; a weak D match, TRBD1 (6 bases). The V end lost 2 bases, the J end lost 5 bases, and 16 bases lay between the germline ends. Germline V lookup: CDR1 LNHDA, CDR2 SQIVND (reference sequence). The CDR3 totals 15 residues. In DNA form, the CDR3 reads TGTGCCAGTAGTATATCCACCGACAGGCTAAACGAGCAGTACTTC. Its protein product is CASSISTDRLNEQYF.

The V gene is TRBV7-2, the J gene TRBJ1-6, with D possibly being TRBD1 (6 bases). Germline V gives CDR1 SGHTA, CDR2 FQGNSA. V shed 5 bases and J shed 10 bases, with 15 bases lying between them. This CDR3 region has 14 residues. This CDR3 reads CASSHYRADSPLHF. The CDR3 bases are TGTGCCAGCAGCCACTACAGGGCAGACTCACCCCTCCACTTT.

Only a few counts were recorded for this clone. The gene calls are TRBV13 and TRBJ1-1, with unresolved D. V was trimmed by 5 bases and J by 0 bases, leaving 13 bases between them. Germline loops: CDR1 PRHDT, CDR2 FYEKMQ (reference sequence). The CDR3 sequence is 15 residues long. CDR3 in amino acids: CASSLTADMNTEAFF. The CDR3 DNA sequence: TGTGCCAGCAGCCTAACGGCCGACATGAACACTGAAGCTTTCTTT.

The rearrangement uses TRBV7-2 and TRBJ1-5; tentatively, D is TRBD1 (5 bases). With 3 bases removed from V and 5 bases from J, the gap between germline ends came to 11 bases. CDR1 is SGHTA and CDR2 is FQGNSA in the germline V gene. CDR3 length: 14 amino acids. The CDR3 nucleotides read TGTGCCAGCAGCTTTCAGCAGGGCGATCAGCCCCAGCATTTT. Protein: CASSFQQGDQPQHF.

This CDR3 reads CASSRDGTKQETQYF. The CDR3, as DNA: TGCGCCAGCAGCCGAGACGGGACTAAACAAGAGACCCAGTACTTC. The chain joins TRBV4-3 to TRBJ2-5, with 7 bases matching TRBD2. The CDR3 is 15 residues long. The germline V gene has CDR1 LGHNA and CDR2 YSLEER. Losses at the gene ends were 4 bases for V and 2 bases for J; bases not matched to a gene: 7.

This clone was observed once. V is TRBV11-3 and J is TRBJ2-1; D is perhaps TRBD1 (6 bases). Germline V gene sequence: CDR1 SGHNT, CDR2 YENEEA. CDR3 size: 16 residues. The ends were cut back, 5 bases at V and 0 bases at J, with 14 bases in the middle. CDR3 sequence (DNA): TGTGCCAGCAGCGCGATGAGGACAGCCTCCTACAATGAGCAGTTCTTC. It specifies CASSAMRTASYNEQFF.

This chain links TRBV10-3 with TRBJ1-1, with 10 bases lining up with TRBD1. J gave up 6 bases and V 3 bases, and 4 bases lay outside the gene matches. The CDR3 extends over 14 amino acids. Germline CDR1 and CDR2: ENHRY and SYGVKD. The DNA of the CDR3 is TGTGCCATCAGTGAAGTAGGACAGGGGGCTGAAGCTTTCTTT. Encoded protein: CAISEVGQGAEAFF.

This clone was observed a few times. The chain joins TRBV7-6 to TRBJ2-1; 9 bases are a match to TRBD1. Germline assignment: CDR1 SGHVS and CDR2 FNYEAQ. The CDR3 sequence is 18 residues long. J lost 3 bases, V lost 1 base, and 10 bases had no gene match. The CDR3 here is CASSLVGGTGSLYNEQFF. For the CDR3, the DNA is TGTGCCAGCAGCTTAGTAGGCGGGACAGGGTCACTCTACAATGAGCAGTTCTTC.

DNA for the CDR3: TGTGCCAGCAGTTACTCGAGCGGAGGGACGTATGGCTACACCTTC. This codes for CASSYSSGGTYGYTF. J is TRBJ1-2 and V is TRBV6-5; D might be TRBD1 (5 bases). This CDR3 is built from 15 residues. Per germline, CDR1 MNHEY and CDR2 SVGAGI. Trimming pared 0 bases from V and 5 bases from J, leaving 13 bases between.

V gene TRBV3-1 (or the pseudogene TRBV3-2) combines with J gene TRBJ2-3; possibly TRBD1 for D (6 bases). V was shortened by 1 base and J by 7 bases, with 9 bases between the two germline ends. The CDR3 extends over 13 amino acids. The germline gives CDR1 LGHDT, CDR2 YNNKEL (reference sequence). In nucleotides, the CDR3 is TGTGCCAGCAGCCAAGGGGGGCGGAATACGCAGTATTTT. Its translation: CASSQGGRNTQYF.

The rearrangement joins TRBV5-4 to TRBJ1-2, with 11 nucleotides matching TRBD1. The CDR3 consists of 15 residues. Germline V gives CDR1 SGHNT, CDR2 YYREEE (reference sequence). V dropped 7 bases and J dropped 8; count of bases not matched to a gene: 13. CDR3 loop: CASGRDRGTFGGYTF. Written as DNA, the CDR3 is TGTGCCAGCGGCCGGGACAGGGGGACGTTCGGAGGCTACACCTTC.

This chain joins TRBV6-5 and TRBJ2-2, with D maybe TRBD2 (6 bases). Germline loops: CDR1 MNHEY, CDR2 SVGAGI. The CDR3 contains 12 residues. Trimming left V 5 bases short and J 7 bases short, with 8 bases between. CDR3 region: CASSRGGGELFF. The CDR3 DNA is TGTGCCAGCAGTCGGGGAGGCGGGGAGCTGTTTTTT.

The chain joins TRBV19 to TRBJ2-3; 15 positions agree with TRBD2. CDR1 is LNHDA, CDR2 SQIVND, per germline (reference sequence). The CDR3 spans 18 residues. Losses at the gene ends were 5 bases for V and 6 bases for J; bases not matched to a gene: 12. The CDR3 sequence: CASSGLAGGPDPWDTQYF. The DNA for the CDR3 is TGTGCCAGTAGTGGACTAGCGGGGGGGCCAGATCCCTGGGATACGCAGTATTTT.

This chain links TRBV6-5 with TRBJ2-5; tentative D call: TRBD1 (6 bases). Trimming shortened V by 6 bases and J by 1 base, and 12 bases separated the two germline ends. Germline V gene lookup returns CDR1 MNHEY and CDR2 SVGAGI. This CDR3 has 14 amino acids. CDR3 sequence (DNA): TGTGCCAGCAGGGCACAGGGAATCCAAGAGACCCAGTACTTC. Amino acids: CASRAQGIQETQYF.